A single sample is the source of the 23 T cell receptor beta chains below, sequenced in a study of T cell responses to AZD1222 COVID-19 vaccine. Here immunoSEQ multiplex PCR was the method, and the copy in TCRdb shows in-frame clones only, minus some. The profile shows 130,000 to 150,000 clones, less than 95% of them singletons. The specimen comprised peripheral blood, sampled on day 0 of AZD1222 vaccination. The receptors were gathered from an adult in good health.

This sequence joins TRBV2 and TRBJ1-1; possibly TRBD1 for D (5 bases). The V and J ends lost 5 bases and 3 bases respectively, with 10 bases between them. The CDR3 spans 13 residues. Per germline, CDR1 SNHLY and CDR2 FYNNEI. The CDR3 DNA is TGTGCCAGCAGTAGGGACTGGGACACTGAAGCTTTCTTT. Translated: CASSRDWDTEAFF.

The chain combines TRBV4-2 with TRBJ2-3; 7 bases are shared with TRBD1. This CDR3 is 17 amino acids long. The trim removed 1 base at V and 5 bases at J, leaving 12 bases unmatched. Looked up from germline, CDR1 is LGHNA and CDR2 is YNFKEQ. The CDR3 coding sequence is TGTGCCAGCAGCCAAGTATTTGGGGGACAGAGCTTAGATACGCAGTATTTT. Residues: CASSQVFGGQSLDTQYF.

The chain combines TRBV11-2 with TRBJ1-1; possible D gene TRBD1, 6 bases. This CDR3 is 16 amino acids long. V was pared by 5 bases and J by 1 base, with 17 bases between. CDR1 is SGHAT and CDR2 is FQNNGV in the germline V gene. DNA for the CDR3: TGTGCCAGCAGCCAGGGGCGTTGGCAGCCGAACACTGAAGCTTTCTTT. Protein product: CASSQGRWQPNTEAFF.

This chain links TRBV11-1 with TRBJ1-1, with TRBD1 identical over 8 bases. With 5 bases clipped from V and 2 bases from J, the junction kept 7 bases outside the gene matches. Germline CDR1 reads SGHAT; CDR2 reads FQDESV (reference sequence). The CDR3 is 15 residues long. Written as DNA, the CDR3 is TGTGCCAGCAGCCACACAGGGGGTACTAACACTGAAGCTTTCTTT. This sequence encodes CASSHTGGTNTEAFF. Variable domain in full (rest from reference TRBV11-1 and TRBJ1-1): EAEVAQSPRYKITEKSQAVAFWCDPISGHATLYWYRQILGQGPELLVQFQDESVVDDSQLPKDRFSAERLKGVDSTLKIQPAELGDSAMYLCASSHTGGTNTEAFFGQGTRLTVV.

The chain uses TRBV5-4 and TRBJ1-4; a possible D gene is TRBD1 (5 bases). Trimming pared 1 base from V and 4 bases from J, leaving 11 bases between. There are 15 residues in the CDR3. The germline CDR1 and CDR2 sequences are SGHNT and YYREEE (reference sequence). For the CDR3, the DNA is TGTGCCAGCAGCTTGTTTGGGCAGGGTAATGAAAAACTGTTTTTT. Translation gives CASSLFGQGNEKLFF.

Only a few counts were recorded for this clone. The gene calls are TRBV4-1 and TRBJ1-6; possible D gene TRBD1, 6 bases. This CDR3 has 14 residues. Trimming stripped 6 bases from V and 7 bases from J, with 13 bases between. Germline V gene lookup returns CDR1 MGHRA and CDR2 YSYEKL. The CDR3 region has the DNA TGCGCCAGCAGGGAACAGGGACCAAATTCACCCCTCCACTTT. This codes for CASREQGPNSPLHF.

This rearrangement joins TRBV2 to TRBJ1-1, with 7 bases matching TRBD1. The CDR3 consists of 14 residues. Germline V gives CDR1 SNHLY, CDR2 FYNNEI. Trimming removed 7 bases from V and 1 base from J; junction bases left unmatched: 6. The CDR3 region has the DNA TGTGCCAGCACCCCGACAGGGCGGAACACTGAAGCTTTCTTT. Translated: CASTPTGRNTEAFF.

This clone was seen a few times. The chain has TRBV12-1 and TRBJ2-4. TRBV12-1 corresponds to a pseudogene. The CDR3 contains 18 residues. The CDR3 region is CASLPHRLDQTVKNIQYF. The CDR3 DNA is TGTGCCAGCCTGCCCCACCGGTTAGACCAGACGGTCAAAAACATTCAGTACTTC.

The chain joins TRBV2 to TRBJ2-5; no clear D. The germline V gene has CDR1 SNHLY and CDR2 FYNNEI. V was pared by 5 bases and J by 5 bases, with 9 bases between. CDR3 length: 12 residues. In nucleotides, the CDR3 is TGTGCCAGCAGTCAGAGTCTCGAGACCCAGTACTTC. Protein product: CASSQSLETQYF.

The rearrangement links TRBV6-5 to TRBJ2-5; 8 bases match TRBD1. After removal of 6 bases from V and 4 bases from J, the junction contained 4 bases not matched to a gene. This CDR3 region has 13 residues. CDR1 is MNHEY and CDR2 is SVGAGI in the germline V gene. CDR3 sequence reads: CASSDRGGETQYF. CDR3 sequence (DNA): TGTGCCAGCAGCGACAGGGGAGGAGAGACCCAGTACTTC.

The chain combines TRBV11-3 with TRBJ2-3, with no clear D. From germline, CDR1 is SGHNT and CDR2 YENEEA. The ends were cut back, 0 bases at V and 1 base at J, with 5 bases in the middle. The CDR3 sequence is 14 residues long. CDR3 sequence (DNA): TGTGCCAGCAGCTTAGATCCCGGCACAGATACGCAGTATTTT. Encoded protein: CASSLDPGTDTQYF.

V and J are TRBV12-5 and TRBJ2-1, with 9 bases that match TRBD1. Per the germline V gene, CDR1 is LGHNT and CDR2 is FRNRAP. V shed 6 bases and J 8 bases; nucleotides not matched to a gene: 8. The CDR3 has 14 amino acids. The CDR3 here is CASGPGQGIDEQFF. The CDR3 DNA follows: TGTGCTAGTGGGCCGGGACAGGGAATAGATGAGCAGTTCTTC.

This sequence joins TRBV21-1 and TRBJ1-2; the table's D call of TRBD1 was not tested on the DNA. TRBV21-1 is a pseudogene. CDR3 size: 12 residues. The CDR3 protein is CASSKNSFGLRF. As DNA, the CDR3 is TGTGCCAGCAGCAAAAATTCTTTTGGGCTCCGCTTC.

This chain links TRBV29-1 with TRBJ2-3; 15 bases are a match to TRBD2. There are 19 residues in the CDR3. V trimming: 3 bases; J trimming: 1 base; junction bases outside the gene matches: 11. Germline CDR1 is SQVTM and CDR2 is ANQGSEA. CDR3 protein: CSVDLPGTSGGPRTDTQYF. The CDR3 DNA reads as TGCAGCGTTGACCTACCTGGGACTAGCGGGGGGCCCCGCACAGATACGCAGTATTTT.

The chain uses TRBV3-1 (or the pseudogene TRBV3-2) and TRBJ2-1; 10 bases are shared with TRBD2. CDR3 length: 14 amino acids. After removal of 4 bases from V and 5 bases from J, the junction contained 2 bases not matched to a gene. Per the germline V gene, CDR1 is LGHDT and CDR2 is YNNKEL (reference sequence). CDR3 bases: TGTGCCAGCAGCCTAGCGGGGGGCGACAATGAGCAGTTCTTC. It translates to CASSLAGGDNEQFF.

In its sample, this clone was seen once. The CDR3 nucleotides read TGCGCCAGCAGCTTGGTAACAGTCGAAAGGGGCGAAAAACTGTTTTTT. It translates to CASSLVTVERGEKLFF. The chain couples TRBV5-1 to TRBJ1-4; TRBD1 might be the D (5 bases). Germline V CDR1 and CDR2: SGHRS, YFSETQ. This CDR3 is 16 amino acids long. The V end was cut by 0 bases, the J end by 8 bases, with 17 bases between.

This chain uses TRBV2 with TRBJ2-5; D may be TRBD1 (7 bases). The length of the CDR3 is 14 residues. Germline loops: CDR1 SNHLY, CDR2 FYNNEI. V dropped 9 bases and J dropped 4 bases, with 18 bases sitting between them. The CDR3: CASGGGASAETQYF. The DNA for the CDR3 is TGTGCCAGTGGAGGGGGCGCTAGCGCAGAGACCCAGTACTTC.

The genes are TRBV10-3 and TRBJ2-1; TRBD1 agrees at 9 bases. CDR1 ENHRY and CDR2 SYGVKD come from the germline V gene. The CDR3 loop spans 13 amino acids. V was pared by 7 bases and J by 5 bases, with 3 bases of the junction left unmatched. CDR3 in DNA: TGTGCCATCACGGGACAGGGTAACAATGAGCAGTTCTTC. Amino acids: CAITGQGNNEQFF.

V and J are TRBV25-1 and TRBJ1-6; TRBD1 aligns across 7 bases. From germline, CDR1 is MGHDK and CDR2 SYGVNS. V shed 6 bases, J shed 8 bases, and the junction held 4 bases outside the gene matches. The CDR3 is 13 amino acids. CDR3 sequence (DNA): TGTGCCAGCAGCTTAACAGGGGATTCACCCCTCCACTTT. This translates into CASSLTGDSPLHF.

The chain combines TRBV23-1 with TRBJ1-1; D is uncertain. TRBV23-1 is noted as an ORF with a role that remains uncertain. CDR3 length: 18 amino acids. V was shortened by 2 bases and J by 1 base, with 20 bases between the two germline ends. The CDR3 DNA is TGCGCCAGCAGTCAAGACTTTCATAGGGTCATGAGGAACACTGAAGCTTTCTTT. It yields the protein CASSQDFHRVMRNTEAFF.

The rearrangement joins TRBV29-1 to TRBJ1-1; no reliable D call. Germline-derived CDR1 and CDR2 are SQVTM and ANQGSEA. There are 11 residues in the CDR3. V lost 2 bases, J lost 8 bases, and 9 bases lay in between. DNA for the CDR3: TGCAGCGTTGAACCCGGGCCAGAAGCTTTCTTT. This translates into CSVEPGPEAFF.

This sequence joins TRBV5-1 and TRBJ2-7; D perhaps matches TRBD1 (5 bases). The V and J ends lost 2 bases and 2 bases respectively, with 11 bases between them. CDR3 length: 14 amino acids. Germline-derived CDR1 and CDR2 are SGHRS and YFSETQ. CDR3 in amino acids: CASSFLQVAYEQYF. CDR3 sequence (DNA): TGCGCCAGCAGCTTCTTACAGGTGGCCTACGAGCAGTACTTC.

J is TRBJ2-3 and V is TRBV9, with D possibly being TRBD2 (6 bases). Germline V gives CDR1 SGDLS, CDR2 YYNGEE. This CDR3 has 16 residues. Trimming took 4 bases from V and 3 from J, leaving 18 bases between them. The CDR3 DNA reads TGTGCCAGCAGCCCCCGAGGGGCGGGGATTACAGATACGCAGTATTTT. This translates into CASSPRGAGITDTQYF.